The clone carrying this T cell receptor beta chain occurred many times. What it binds is not known. Mismatch with germline at one junction end may stem from a read error. The cDNA had a unique molecular identifier and a template-switch universal primer site. TCRdb ran MiXCR on the 5' RACE reads and lists one entry per CDR3 protein. Of approximately 600,000 distinct CDR3 sequences in the sample, roughly 9.5% were seen once. This sample is drawn from a study of identical twins. Findings and caveats of the study: Partly confounded zero-insertion analyses could result from invariant MAIT and iNKT cells.

The same data also went into a second study, on yellow fever vaccine responses in identical twins.

The material sequenced was PBMCs. This TCR came from a young woman in good health.

In DNA form, the CDR3 reads TGTGCCAGCAGCTTAGGGGCTAGCGGGAGTATGAACTTC. Encoded protein: CASSLGASGSMNF. The gene calls are TRBV7-2 and TRBJ2-7; 10 bases fit TRBD2. Germline CDR1 is SGHTA and CDR2 is FQGNSA. The CDR3 contains 13 residues.